The text below deals with one T cell receptor (beta chain). The sample originates from a study of tumor T cells in aggressive B-cell lymphoma. The method was immunoSEQ multiplex PCR; TCRdb's version includes in-frame clones alone and lacks a portion of them. There are fewer than 3,000 clones in the sample; 80% to 85% occur only once, and about an eighth lies in the top ten. CDR1 and CDR2 (germline): MNHNS, SASEGT. J lost 0 bases, V lost 10 bases, and 7 bases had no gene match. The CDR3 totals 15 residues. This TCR was recovered from an adult with diffuse large B cell lymphoma. This chain connects TRBV6-1 to TRBJ1-5, with 9 bases that match TRBD1. Sequencing was performed on tumor tissue. The CDR3 region has the DNA TGTGCCACCTCGGGACAGGGTTTTAGCAATCAGCCCCAGCATTTT. This encodes CATSGQGFSNQPQHF.